This entry describes one T cell receptor (beta chain). Antigen: not known. The assay was immunoSEQ multiplex PCR, and TCRdb's table has in-frame clones only and misses some. The data hold around 130,000 clones, with 89% observed a single time. This sample was taken from a study of T cell responses to AZD1222 COVID-19 vaccine. Trimming removed 4 bases at V and 0 bases at J, with 15 bases between. The CDR3 covers 16 residues. Germline CDR1 is SGHRS and CDR2 is YFSETQ. General study points: As reported, nearly half of all spike-specific TCRs target variant regions that are unmutated. Donors were chiefly white British, with a greater number of females, and clonal diversity was perhaps underestimated. Spike-specific TCR breadth and depth went up after people got two AZD1222 doses. Only after the peak T cell response were repertoires sampled.

The V call is TRBV5-1, the J call TRBJ2-3; weak D call: TRBD1 (6 bases). Material: peripheral blood, obtained on day 0 of AZD1222 vaccination. The receptor comes from an adult in good health. CDR3 in DNA: TGCGCCAGCAGCCAAAGACAGGTATCTAGCACAGATACGCAGTATTTT. It translates to CASSQRQVSSTDTQYF.